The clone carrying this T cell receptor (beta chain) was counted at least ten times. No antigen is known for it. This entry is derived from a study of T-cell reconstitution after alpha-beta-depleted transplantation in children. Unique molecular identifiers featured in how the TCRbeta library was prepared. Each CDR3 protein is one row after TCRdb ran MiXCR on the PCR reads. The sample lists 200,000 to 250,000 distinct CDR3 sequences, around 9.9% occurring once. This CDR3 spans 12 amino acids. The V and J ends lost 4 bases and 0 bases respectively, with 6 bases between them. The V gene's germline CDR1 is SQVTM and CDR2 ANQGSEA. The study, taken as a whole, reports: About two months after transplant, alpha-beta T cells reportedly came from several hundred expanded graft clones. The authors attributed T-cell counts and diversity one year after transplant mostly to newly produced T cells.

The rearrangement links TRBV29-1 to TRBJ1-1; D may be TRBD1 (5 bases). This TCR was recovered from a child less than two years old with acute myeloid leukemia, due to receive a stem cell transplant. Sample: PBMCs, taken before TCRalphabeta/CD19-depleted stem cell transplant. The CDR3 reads CSVGGVNTEAFF. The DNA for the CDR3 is TGCAGCGTTGGGGGGGTGAACACTGAAGCTTTCTTT.